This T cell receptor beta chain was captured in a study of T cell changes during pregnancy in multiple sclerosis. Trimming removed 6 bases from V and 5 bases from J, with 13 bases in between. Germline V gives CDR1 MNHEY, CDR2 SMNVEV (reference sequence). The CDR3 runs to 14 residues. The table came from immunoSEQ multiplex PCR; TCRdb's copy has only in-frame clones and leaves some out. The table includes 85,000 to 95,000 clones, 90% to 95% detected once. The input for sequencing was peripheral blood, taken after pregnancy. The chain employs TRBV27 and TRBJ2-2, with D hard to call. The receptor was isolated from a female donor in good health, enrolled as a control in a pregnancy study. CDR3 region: CASRAGSVTGELFF. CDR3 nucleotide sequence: TGTGCCAGCAGGGCCGGGTCGGTTACCGGGGAGCTGTTTTTT.